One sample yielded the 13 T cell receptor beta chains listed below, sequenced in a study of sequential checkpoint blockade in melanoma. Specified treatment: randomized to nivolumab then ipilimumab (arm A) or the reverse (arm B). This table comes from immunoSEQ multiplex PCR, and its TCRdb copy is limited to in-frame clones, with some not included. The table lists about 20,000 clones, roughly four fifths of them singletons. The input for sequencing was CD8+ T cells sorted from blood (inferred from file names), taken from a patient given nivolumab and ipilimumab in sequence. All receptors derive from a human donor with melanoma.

CDR3 coding DNA: TGTGCCAGCAGTGAAGTGAGACTGAGGGTAGATACGCAGTATTTT. Its translation: CASSEVRLRVDTQYF. V usage is TRBV6-1 and J usage is TRBJ2-3; perhaps TRBD2 as D (5 bases). Germline CDR1 MNHNS, CDR2 SASEGT. V was shortened by 1 base and J by 5 bases, with 13 bases between the two germline ends. This CDR3 has 15 residues.

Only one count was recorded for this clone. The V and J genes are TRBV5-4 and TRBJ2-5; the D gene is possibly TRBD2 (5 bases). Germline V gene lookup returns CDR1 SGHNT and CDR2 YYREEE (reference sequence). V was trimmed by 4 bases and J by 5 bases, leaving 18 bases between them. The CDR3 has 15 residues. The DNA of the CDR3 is TGTGCCAGCAGCGGAATTCACAGCGGTCAGGAGACCCAGTACTTC. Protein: CASSGIHSGQETQYF.

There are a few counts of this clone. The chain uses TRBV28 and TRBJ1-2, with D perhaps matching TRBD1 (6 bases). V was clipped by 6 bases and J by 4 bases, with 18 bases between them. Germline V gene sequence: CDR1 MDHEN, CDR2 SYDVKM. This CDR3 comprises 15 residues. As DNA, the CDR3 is TGTGCCAGCAGAGCAATAGGGGGTGAAGTCTATGGCTACACCTTC. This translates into CASRAIGGEVYGYTF.

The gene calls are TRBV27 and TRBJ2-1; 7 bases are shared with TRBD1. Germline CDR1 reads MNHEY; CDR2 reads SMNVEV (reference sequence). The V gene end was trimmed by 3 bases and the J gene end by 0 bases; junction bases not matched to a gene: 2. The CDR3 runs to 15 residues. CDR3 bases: TGTGCCAGCAGTTTCTGGGACAGCTCCTACAATGAGCAGTTCTTC. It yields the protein CASSFWDSSYNEQFF.

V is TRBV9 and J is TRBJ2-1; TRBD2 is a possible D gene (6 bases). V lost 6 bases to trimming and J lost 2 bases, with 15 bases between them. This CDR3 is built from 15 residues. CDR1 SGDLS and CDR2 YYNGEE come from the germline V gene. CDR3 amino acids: CASTVGGSPYNEQFF. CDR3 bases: TGTGCCAGCACAGTGGGGGGATCCCCCTACAATGAGCAGTTCTTC.

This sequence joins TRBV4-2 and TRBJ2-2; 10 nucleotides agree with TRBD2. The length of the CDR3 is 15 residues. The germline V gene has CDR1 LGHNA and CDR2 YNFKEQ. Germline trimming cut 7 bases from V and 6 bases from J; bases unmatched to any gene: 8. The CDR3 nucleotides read TGTGCCAGCAACCCATCAAGCGGGGGGGCCGGGGAGCTGTTTTTT. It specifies CASNPSSGGAGELFF.

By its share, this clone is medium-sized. The CDR3 is CAISESERDQPQHF. Here the CDR3 DNA reads TGTGCCATCAGTGAGTCTGAGAGGGATCAGCCCCAGCATTTT. The V gene is TRBV10-3, the J gene TRBJ1-5; D uncertain. In germline, CDR1 is ENHRY, CDR2 SYGVKD. This CDR3 is built from 14 residues. Trimming stripped 0 bases from V and 5 bases from J, with 8 bases between.

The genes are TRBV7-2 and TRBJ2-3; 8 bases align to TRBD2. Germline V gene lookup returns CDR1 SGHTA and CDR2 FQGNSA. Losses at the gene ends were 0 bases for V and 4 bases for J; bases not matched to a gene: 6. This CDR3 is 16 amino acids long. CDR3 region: CASSLAWRGVPDTQYF. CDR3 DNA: TGTGCCAGCAGCTTAGCGTGGCGGGGGGTCCCAGATACGCAGTATTTT.

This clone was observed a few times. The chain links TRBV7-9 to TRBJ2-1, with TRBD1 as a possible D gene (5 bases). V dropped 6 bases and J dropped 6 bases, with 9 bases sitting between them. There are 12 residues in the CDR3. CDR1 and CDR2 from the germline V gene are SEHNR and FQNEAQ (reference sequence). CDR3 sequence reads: CASRQGGNEQFF. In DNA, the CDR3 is TGTGCCAGCAGGCAGGGTGGCAATGAGCAGTTCTTC.

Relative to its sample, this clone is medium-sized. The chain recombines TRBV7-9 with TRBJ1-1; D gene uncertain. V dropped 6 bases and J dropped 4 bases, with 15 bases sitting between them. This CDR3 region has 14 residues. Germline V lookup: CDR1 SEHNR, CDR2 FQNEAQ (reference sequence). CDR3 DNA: TGTGCCAGCAGACGATTAGAAAGAGGCACTGAAGCTTTCTTT. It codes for CASRRLERGTEAFF.

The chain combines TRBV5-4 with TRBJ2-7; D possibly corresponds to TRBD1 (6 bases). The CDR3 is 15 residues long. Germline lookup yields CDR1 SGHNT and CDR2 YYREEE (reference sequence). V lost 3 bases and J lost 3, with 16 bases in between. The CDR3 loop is CASSSPGQSLYEQYF. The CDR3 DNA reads TGTGCCAGCAGCTCCCCAGGACAGAGCCTCTACGAGCAGTACTTC.

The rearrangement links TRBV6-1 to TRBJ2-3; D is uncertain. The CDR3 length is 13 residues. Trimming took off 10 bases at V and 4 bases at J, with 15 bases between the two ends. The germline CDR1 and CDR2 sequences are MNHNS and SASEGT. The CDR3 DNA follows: TGTGCCACCCCAGGAATCGGCGCAGATACGCAGTATTTT. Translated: CATPGIGADTQYF.

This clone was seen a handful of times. CDR3 bases: TGTGCCAGCAGTCCGGGACAGCATAATTCACCCCTCCACTTT. It specifies CASSPGQHNSPLHF. This chain links TRBV6-6 with TRBJ1-6; 7 bases agree with TRBD1. V lost 5 bases, J lost 5 bases, and 3 bases stayed unmatched. The CDR3 contains 14 residues. The germline CDR1 and CDR2 sequences are MNHNY and SVGAGI (reference sequence).